Detailed here is one T cell receptor (beta chain). Profiled with immunoSEQ multiplex PCR; TCRdb holds only in-frame clones, not every one. The data show around 97,000 clones, with about 85% seen just once and approximately 3% held by the top ten. This record belongs to a study of blood T cell repertoires in COVID-19. Overall study: Italy, Spain and the United States were the sources of the convalescent and acute COVID-19 samples. T cells, B-cell-depleted T cells, or PBMCs provided the cDNA or gDNA that served as material.

This CDR3 is 15 amino acids long. Germline V gene lookup returns CDR1 KGHDR and CDR2 SFDVKD. Germline trimming cut 11 bases from V and 8 bases from J; bases unmatched to any gene: 15. Sequencing input: peripheral blood. This receptor was identified in a man in his fifties in a cohort sampled during active COVID-19. The gene calls are TRBV24-1 and TRBJ2-1; 9 bases agree with TRBD1. CDR3 nucleotide sequence: TGTGCCAGCGAAACAGGACAGGGGAGTCTCTATGAGCAGTTCTTC. Translating gives CASETGQGSLYEQFF.